The 25 T cell receptor beta chains below come from one sample, sequenced in a study of shared clonotypes between healthy human individuals. As defined, naive CD8 cells were CD45RO-negative and positively selected for CCR7, with terminally differentiated effector memory CD45RA+ cells excluded. Repertoires were generated with immunoSEQ multiplex PCR, while TCRdb's copy carries only in-frame clones and drops some. The sample lists some 2.1 million clones, 85% to 95% seen once, with 0.85% to 1.2% in the top ten. Input material: naive CD8+ T cells sorted from blood. These receptors all stem from a man aged 18-30 years in good health.

The chain combines TRBV28 with TRBJ2-5; D assignment may be TRBD1 or TRBD2 (5 bases each). There are 19 residues in the CDR3. Germline values: CDR1 MDHEN, CDR2 SYDVKM. Between the trimmed V and J ends, which lost 1 base and 0 bases, there was a span of 21 bases. DNA for the CDR3: TGTGCCAGCAGTTTATTAGCTTTGGGGACCGTCGGCTACCAAGAGACCCAGTACTTC. Protein sequence: CASSLLALGTVGYQETQYF.

In this sample, this clone turned up once. The chain is built from TRBV13 and TRBJ2-3; 8 nucleotides agree with TRBD2. V shed 3 bases and J 1 base; nucleotides not matched to a gene: 3. CDR3 length: 15 amino acids. Germline CDR1 reads PRHDT; CDR2 reads FYEKMQ (reference sequence). CDR3 sequence reads: CASSFNGGGTDTQYF. CDR3 in DNA: TGTGCCAGCAGCTTTAACGGGGGGGGCACAGATACGCAGTATTTT.

The chain carries TRBV5-1 and TRBJ2-7; 9 bases are a match to TRBD1. This CDR3 has 14 amino acids. V lost 1 base, J lost 5 bases, and 4 bases stayed unmatched. Germline CDR1 is SGHRS and CDR2 is YFSETQ. The CDR3 reads CASSLPGTGNEQYF. DNA for the CDR3: TGCGCCAGCAGCTTGCCCGGGACAGGGAACGAGCAGTACTTC. Combining the CDR3 with reference TRBV5-1 and TRBJ2-7 gives the whole variable domain KAGVTQTPRYLIKTRGQQVTLSCSPISGHRSVSWYQQTPGQGLQFLFEYFSETQRNKGNFPGRFSGRQFSNSRSEMNVSTLELGDSALYLCASSLPGTGNEQYFGPGTRLTVT.

About this clone: This sample also contains other DNA sequences that code for the same CDR3. This chain links TRBV9 with TRBJ2-1, with D uncertain. Germline CDR1 SGDLS, CDR2 YYNGEE. CDR3 length: 12 residues. Trimming shortened V by 4 bases and J by 7 bases, and 9 bases separated the two germline ends. The CDR3 loop is CASSTQGNEQFF. The DNA of the CDR3 is TGTGCCAGCAGCACTCAAGGGAATGAGCAGTTCTTC.

Notes on this clone: Other DNA sequences in the sample encode the same CDR3. V is TRBV2 and J is TRBJ2-7; possibly TRBD1 for D (5 bases). The CDR3 contains 12 residues. Germline assignment: CDR1 SNHLY and CDR2 FYNNEI. The germline V and J ends were trimmed by 4 bases and 3 bases, with 7 bases remaining between them. This CDR3 reads CASSGTGYEQYF. The DNA of the CDR3 is TGTGCCAGCAGTGGAACAGGCTACGAGCAGTACTTC.

The chain joins TRBV6-1 to TRBJ2-2; no reliable D call. The CDR3 is 13 residues long. Germline V CDR1 and CDR2: MNHNS, SASEGT. The V end was cut by 2 bases, the J end by 4 bases, with 5 bases between. CDR3 sequence reads: CASSERTTGELFF. DNA for the CDR3: TGTGCCAGCAGTGAACGTACCACCGGGGAGCTGTTTTTT.

This chain links TRBV4-3 with TRBJ2-2, with 10 bases matching TRBD1. Germline V lookup: CDR1 LGHNA, CDR2 YSLEER. The CDR3 sequence is 16 residues long. Unmatched junction bases numbered 8, after V lost 4 bases and J lost 6 bases. The CDR3: CASSPGTGALAGELFF. In DNA form, the CDR3 reads TGCGCCAGCAGCCCCGGGACAGGGGCCCTAGCCGGGGAGCTGTTTTTT.

The rearrangement uses TRBV9 and TRBJ1-1, with TRBD1 identical over 12 bases. CDR3 length: 16 amino acids. Per germline, CDR1 SGDLS and CDR2 YYNGEE. V was pared by 4 bases and J by 6 bases, with 10 bases of the junction left unmatched. The chain's CDR3 is CASSPGQGAVIAEAFF. The CDR3 DNA is TGTGCCAGCAGCCCGGGACAGGGGGCGGTCATTGCTGAAGCTTTCTTT.

There are a few counts of this clone. J is TRBJ1-2 and V is TRBV5-6; 7 positions agree with TRBD1. CDR1 and CDR2 (germline): SGHDT, YYEEEE. The CDR3 totals 13 residues. V trimming: 3 bases; J trimming: 3 bases; junction bases outside the gene matches: 2. DNA of the CDR3: TGTGCCAGCAGCTGGGACAGAGACTATGGCTACACCTTC. This gives the protein CASSWDRDYGYTF.

The gene calls are TRBV28 and TRBJ2-7; tentative D call: TRBD1 (5 bases). V dropped 3 bases and J dropped 3 bases, with 21 bases sitting between them. The CDR3 covers 17 residues. Germline assignment: CDR1 MDHEN and CDR2 SYDVKM. The CDR3 reads CASSLPSTRQTLYEQYF. The CDR3 nucleotides are TGTGCCAGCAGTTTGCCATCCACTCGACAGACTCTCTACGAGCAGTACTTC.

V gene TRBV27 combines with J gene TRBJ1-5, with D maybe TRBD1 (5 bases). Germline CDR1 and CDR2: MNHEY and SMNVEV (reference sequence). The germline V and J ends were trimmed by 0 bases and 2 bases, with 14 bases remaining between them. The CDR3 runs 17 residues. The CDR3 region has the DNA TGTGCCAGCAGTTTATCGGGGGTCATGGGGGGCAATCAGCCCCAGCATTTT. Protein sequence: CASSLSGVMGGNQPQHF.

CDR3 coding DNA: TGTGCCAGCAGCCGCTATAGCGGGGAGCTGTTTTTT. This codes for CASSRYSGELFF. The chain carries TRBV5-6 and TRBJ2-2; D unresolved. CDR1 and CDR2 (germline): SGHDT, YYEEEE. The CDR3 extends over 12 amino acids. V dropped 4 bases and J dropped 7 bases, with 8 bases sitting between them.

The chain employs TRBV5-4 and TRBJ1-1; maybe TRBD1 (6 bases). Trimming left V 4 bases short and J 3 bases short, with 16 bases between. Germline CDR1 and CDR2: SGHNT and YYREEE (reference sequence). CDR3 length: 15 amino acids. The CDR3: CASSLAEQGYTEAFF. The CDR3 bases are TGTGCCAGCAGCCTAGCGGAACAGGGATACACTGAAGCTTTCTTT.

The chain recombines TRBV10-2 with TRBJ2-7; D is unresolved. V was clipped by 2 bases and J by 0 bases, with 8 bases between them. The CDR3 loop spans 14 amino acids. Germline V CDR1 and CDR2: WSHSY, SAAADI. The CDR3 bases are TGCGCCAGCAGTGAGGGGCCCACCTCCTACGAGCAGTACTTC. As protein: CASSEGPTSYEQYF.

This clone appeared once. The chain joins TRBV7-9 to TRBJ2-1, with 9 bases identical to TRBD2. V shed 8 bases and J 9 bases; nucleotides not matched to a gene: 8. This CDR3 region has 13 residues. CDR1 and CDR2 (germline): SEHNR, FQNEAQ (reference sequence). This chain's CDR3 is CASSYGTSSEQFF. The CDR3 DNA reads as TGTGCCAGCTCCTACGGGACTAGCAGTGAGCAGTTCTTC. The whole variable domain, filled in from reference TRBV7-9 and TRBJ2-1, reads DTGVSQNPRHKITKRGQNVTFRCDPISEHNRLYWYRQTLGQGPEFLTYFQNEAQLEKSRLLSDRFSAERPKGSFSTLEIQRTEQGDSAMYLCASSYGTSSEQFFGPGTRLTVL.

This sequence joins TRBV7-9 and TRBJ2-7; D is unresolved. Germline CDR1 and CDR2: SEHNR and FQNEAQ (reference sequence). The CDR3 has 12 amino acids. The V and J ends lost 4 bases and 3 bases respectively, with 7 bases between them. The CDR3: CASSYQVYEQYF. In nucleotides, the CDR3 is TGTGCCAGCAGCTACCAGGTCTACGAGCAGTACTTC.

V usage is TRBV5-6 and J usage is TRBJ2-7; D not certain. This CDR3 contains 13 residues. Between the trimmed V and J ends, which lost 1 base and 6 bases, there was a span of 11 bases. Germline V gene data show CDR1 as SGHDT and CDR2 as YYEEEE. CDR3 nucleotides: TGTGCCAGCAGCTTGATATCCGGACCCGAGCAGTACTTC. It codes for CASSLISGPEQYF.

The chain joins TRBV2 to TRBJ2-3; 9 bases map to TRBD2. CDR3 length: 13 residues. V lost 1 base to trimming and J lost 9 bases; unmatched junction nucleotides: 2. Germline V lookup: CDR1 SNHLY, CDR2 FYNNEI. The CDR3: CASSEGLAETQYF. The DNA of the CDR3 is TGTGCCAGCAGTGAAGGACTAGCGGAGACGCAGTATTTT.

The CDR3 DNA reads as TGTGCCAGCAGCTGGACAGGGAACACCGGGGAGCTGTTTTTT. This codes for CASSWTGNTGELFF. V gene TRBV7-2 combines with J gene TRBJ2-2; 7 bases are a match to TRBD1. This CDR3 contains 14 residues. The germline V gene has CDR1 SGHTA and CDR2 FQGNSA. After removal of 4 bases from V and 1 base from J, the junction contained 0 bases not matched to a gene. The complete variable domain, with remaining parts taken from reference TRBV7-2 and TRBJ2-2, reads GAGVSQSPSNKVTEKGKDVELRCDPISGHTALYWYRQSLGQGLEFLIYFQGNSAPDKSGLPSDRFSAERTGGSVSTLTIQRTQQEDSAVYLCASSWTGNTGELFFGEGSRLTVL.

V is TRBV18 and J is TRBJ1-2; no clear D gene. The length of the CDR3 is 15 residues. V was trimmed by 2 bases and J by 1 base, leaving 11 bases between them. Germline V gene sequence: CDR1 KGHSH, CDR2 LQKENI. The CDR3 is CASSPGLAGNYGYTF. DNA of the CDR3: TGTGCCAGCTCACCAGGCCTCGCGGGTAACTATGGCTACACCTTC.

The chain joins TRBV9 to TRBJ2-2, with 9 bases aligning to TRBD1. CDR1 SGDLS and CDR2 YYNGEE come from the germline V gene. With 3 bases clipped from V and 3 bases from J, the junction kept 6 bases outside the gene matches. The CDR3 is 16 residues long. For the CDR3, the DNA is TGTGCCAGCAGCGAACGGGACAGGGCGTACACCGGGGAGCTGTTTTTT. Amino acid sequence: CASSERDRAYTGELFF.

The rearrangement links TRBV4-3 to TRBJ2-1; 16 bases are a match to TRBD2. Germline-derived CDR1 and CDR2 are LGHNA and YSLEER. There are 21 residues in the CDR3. The ends lost 4 bases at V and 0 bases at J; junction bases unmatched: 12. The DNA for the CDR3 is TGCGCCAGCAGCCCAAGCCAGGGACTAGCGGGAGGGCCGCTCTCCTACAATGAGCAGTTCTTC. Its protein is CASSPSQGLAGGPLSYNEQFF.

This chain connects TRBV7-9 to TRBJ1-1, with TRBD1 as a possible D gene (5 bases). The CDR3 covers 16 residues. The germline V gene has CDR1 SEHNR and CDR2 FQNEAQ (reference sequence). V was shortened by 3 bases and J by 4 bases, with 18 bases between the two germline ends. CDR3 sequence (DNA): TGTGCCAGCAGCTTGGGACCATCGGGGGTTAGCACTGAAGCTTTCTTT. It translates to CASSLGPSGVSTEAFF. Looking up the rest from reference TRBV7-9 and TRBJ1-1 gives the full variable domain: DTGVSQNPRHKITKRGQNVTFRCDPISEHNRLYWYRQTLGQGPEFLTYFQNEAQLEKSRLLSDRFSAERPKGSFSTLEIQRTEQGDSAMYLCASSLGPSGVSTEAFFGQGTRLTVV.

This clone was seen only a few times. Other DNA sequences in the sample encode the same CDR3. The chain uses TRBV5-6 and TRBJ2-7; D gene uncertain. The CDR3 is 12 amino acids. Between the trimmed V and J ends, which lost 3 bases and 2 bases, there was a span of 6 bases. The germline V gene encodes CDR1 SGHDT and CDR2 YYEEEE. The CDR3 DNA reads as TGTGCCAGCAGCTCACAAACCTACGAGCAGTACTTC. Its protein is CASSSQTYEQYF.

The gene calls are TRBV7-2 and TRBJ2-1; D gene uncertain. V lost 3 bases to trimming and J lost 6 bases, with 9 bases between them. Germline loops: CDR1 SGHTA, CDR2 FQGNSA. The CDR3 covers 13 residues. CDR3 sequence (DNA): TGTGCCAGCAGCTTCGTCAAGGGCAATGAGCAGTTCTTC. Translating it yields CASSFVKGNEQFF.